This T cell receptor (beta chain) was identified during a study of spatial heterogeneity in lung cancer. TCRdb reprocessed the 5' RACE reads with MiXCR, giving one entry per CDR3 protein. The profile covers tens of thousands of distinct CDR3 sequences, with 7.5% to 9% appearing a single time and approximately 15% taken by the ten largest. Time point specified: sample taken at primary tumor resection. Extraction of whole RNA from tumor, nontumor lung or frozen PBMC preceded unsorted sequencing. Samples were donated by 72 untreated early-stage non-small cell lung cancer patients. This clonotype was obtained from a female donor with early-stage non-small cell lung cancer. Sequenced here: PBMCs, sampled at surgery.

DNA for the CDR3: TGTGCCAGCAGTTACAGTCAGGGTTTGAGCTACACCTTC. Translation gives CASSYSQGLSYTF. J is TRBJ1-2 and V is TRBV6-5; perhaps TRBD1 as D (5 bases). V was clipped by 2 bases and J by 9 bases, with 13 bases between them. Germline lookup yields CDR1 MNHEY and CDR2 SVGAGI. This CDR3 has 13 amino acids.